The clone carrying this T cell receptor beta chain was detected ten times or more. No antigen is known for it. The data are from a study of CD8 T cells in ankylosing spondylitis. With molecular barcodes, quantitative 5'-RACE was used to make the TCR beta libraries. TCRdb reanalysed the 5' RACE reads using MiXCR and keeps one entry per CDR3 protein. The data show 500,000 to 650,000 distinct CDR3 sequences, with roughly 5% seen just once and 3.5% held by the top ten. This CDR3 has 14 residues. Trimming took 2 bases from V and 7 from J, leaving 12 bases between them. Study-wide results and caveats: According to the report, clones linked to the disease were significantly enriched in matched synovial fluid samples taken from ankylosing spondylitis patients. In ankylosing spondylitis blood, a motif of seven to nine highly homologous TCR beta variants appeared characteristic. Researchers report that disease-linked clones proved CD8+ and relatively rare in peripheral blood. Previously reported in reactive arthritis synovial fluid and blood were some of the motif variants.

This receptor was taken from a male donor with ankylosing spondylitis. The sample taken for sequencing was blood, either unsorted or a sorted T cell fraction (not recorded which). The chain carries TRBV12-3 or TRBV12-4 and TRBJ2-1; D is uncertain. Here the CDR3 reads CASSLRPPMNEQFF. The CDR3 DNA reads TGTGCCAGCAGTTTACGCCCCCCTATGAATGAGCAGTTCTTC.